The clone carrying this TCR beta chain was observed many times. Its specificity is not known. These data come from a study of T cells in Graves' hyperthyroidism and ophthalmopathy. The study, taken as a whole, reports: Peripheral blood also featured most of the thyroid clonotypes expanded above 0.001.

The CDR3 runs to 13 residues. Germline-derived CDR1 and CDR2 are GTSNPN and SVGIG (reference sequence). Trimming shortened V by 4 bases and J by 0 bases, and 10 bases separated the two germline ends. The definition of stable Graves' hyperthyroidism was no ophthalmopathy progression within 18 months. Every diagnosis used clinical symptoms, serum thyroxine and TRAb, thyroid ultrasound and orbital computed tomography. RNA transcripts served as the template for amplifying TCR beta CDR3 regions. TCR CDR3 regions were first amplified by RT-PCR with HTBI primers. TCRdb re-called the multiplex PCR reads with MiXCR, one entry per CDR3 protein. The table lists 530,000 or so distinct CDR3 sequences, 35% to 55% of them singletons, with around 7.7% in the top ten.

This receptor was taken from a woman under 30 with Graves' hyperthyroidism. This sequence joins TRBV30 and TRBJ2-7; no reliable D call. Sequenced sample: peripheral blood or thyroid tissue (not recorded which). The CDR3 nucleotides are TGTGCCTGGATGGCGGATAGCTCCTACGAGCAGTACTTC. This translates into CAWMADSSYEQYF.